Following are 18 T cell receptor beta chains from one sample sequenced in a study of blood T cell repertoires in COVID-19. Profiling relied on immunoSEQ multiplex PCR, and the TCRdb table lists in-frame clones only, not all of them. The profile covers about 250,000 clones, with nearly 85% appearing a single time and 5.5% taken by the ten largest. Material: peripheral blood. The receptor set was obtained from a human donor in a cohort sampled during active COVID-19.

This clone was detected many times. The chain is built from TRBV7-6 and TRBJ2-1; TRBD2 aligns across 13 bases. V dropped 1 base and J dropped 7; count of bases not matched to a gene: 1. Germline CDR1 and CDR2: SGHVS and FNYEAQ. CDR3 length: 15 amino acids. Here the CDR3 DNA reads TGTGCCAGCAGCTTAGGGACTAGCGGGAGAAATGAGCAGTTCTTC. Its translation: CASSLGTSGRNEQFF.

The V call is TRBV4-1, the J call TRBJ1-1; the D is unclear. Germline CDR1 is MGHRA and CDR2 is YSYEKL. Trimming left V 3 bases short and J 5 bases short, with 16 bases between. This CDR3 has 15 residues. The CDR3 sequence: CASSQPGGLGTEAFF. For the CDR3, the DNA is TGCGCCAGCAGCCAGCCGGGAGGCCTAGGGACTGAAGCTTTCTTT.

V usage is TRBV25-1 and J usage is TRBJ2-2; D gene uncertain. V lost 5 bases and J lost 1, with 11 bases in between. Germline-derived CDR1 and CDR2 are MGHDK and SYGVNS. The CDR3 loop spans 15 amino acids. The CDR3 sequence is CASSLKTGNTGELFF. As DNA, the CDR3 is TGTGCCAGCAGTCTCAAGACGGGGAACACCGGGGAGCTGTTTTTT.

J is TRBJ2-5 and V is TRBV2, with TRBD1 identical over 7 bases. The CDR3 spans 13 residues. Germline V gene data show CDR1 as SNHLY and CDR2 as FYNNEI. V dropped 10 bases and J dropped 5; count of bases not matched to a gene: 10. The CDR3: CATSGQLLETQYF. CDR3 DNA: TGTGCCACCTCGGGACAGTTGCTTGAGACCCAGTACTTC.

This rearrangement joins TRBV10-3 to TRBJ1-1; no reliable D call. V was trimmed by 5 bases and J by 0 bases, leaving 4 bases between them. This CDR3 contains 12 residues. The germline CDR1 and CDR2 sequences are ENHRY and SYGVKD. The CDR3 nucleotides read TGTGCCATCAGTAGCTTGAACACTGAAGCTTTCTTT. It yields the protein CAISSLNTEAFF.

This clone was detected only once. The chain is built from TRBV7-2 and TRBJ2-7; no clear D gene. V was pared by 0 bases and J by 3 bases, with 9 bases between. From germline, CDR1 is SGHTA and CDR2 FQGNSA. This CDR3 is built from 14 residues. CDR3: CASSLAFGLYEQYF. As DNA, the CDR3 is TGTGCCAGCAGCTTAGCGTTTGGGCTCTACGAGCAGTACTTC.

This sequence joins TRBV10-2 and TRBJ2-3; D remains ambiguous. This CDR3 spans 12 amino acids. Germline assignment: CDR1 WSHSY and CDR2 SAAADI. The germline V and J ends were trimmed by 3 bases and 2 bases, with 3 bases remaining between them. CDR3 residues: CASSDYTDTQYF. CDR3 DNA sequence: TGCGCCAGCAGTGACTACACAGATACGCAGTATTTT.

The chain is built from TRBV7-8 and TRBJ1-1, with D tentatively TRBD1 (6 bases). Germline loops: CDR1 SGHVS, CDR2 FQNEAQ. The CDR3 sequence is 15 residues long. V lost 2 bases, J lost 5 bases, and 15 bases lay in between. The CDR3 DNA reads as TGTGCCAGCAGCTTACCGATCGCGGGGGCTACTGAAGCTTTCTTT. Protein sequence: CASSLPIAGATEAFF. The variable domain in full, completed from reference TRBV7-8 and TRBJ1-1, reads GAGVSQSPRYKVAKRGQDVALRCDPISGHVSLFWYQQALGQGPEFLTYFQNEAQLDKSGLPSDRFFAERPEGSVSTLKIQRTQQEDSAVYLCASSLPIAGATEAFFGQGTRLTVV.

The chain couples TRBV27 to TRBJ2-1, with D tentatively TRBD1 (6 bases). CDR1 is MNHEY and CDR2 is SMNVEV in the germline V gene (reference sequence). This CDR3 has 14 amino acids. V was trimmed by 7 bases and J by 6 bases, leaving 16 bases between them. CDR3 sequence: CASNVKGGFNEQFF. CDR3 DNA: TGTGCCAGCAACGTAAAAGGGGGATTCAATGAGCAGTTCTTC.

This chain connects TRBV16 to TRBJ2-5, with D possibly being TRBD1 (5 bases). Trimming left V 2 bases short and J 6 bases short, with 10 bases between. Germline CDR1 is KGHSY and CDR2 is FQNENV. The CDR3 spans 13 residues. CDR3 region: CASSQDRRKTQYF. DNA for the CDR3: TGTGCCAGCAGCCAAGACAGAAGGAAGACCCAGTACTTC.

The chain is built from TRBV6-5 and TRBJ2-5; 9 bases fit TRBD2. Germline CDR1 MNHEY, CDR2 SVGAGI. This CDR3 is 16 amino acids long. After removal of 2 bases from V and 6 bases from J, the junction contained 10 bases not matched to a gene. CDR3 sequence (DNA): TGTGCCAGCAGTTACCTTGGGCGGGAGGGCCAGAAGACCCAGTACTTC. It translates to CASSYLGREGQKTQYF.

This rearrangement joins TRBV5-1 to TRBJ2-5; the D gene is possibly TRBD1 (5 bases). CDR1 and CDR2 from the germline V gene are SGHRS and YFSETQ. V shed 0 bases and J shed 2 bases, with 11 bases lying between them. This CDR3 region has 15 residues. CDR3 DNA sequence: TGCGCCAGCAGCTTGGAGCCCAGGGTTCAAGAGACCCAGTACTTC. Encoded protein: CASSLEPRVQETQYF.

The V and J genes are TRBV7-9 and TRBJ2-1; TRBD1 agrees at 11 bases. Germline V lookup: CDR1 SEHNR, CDR2 FQNEAQ (reference sequence). The CDR3 spans 18 residues. V shed 5 bases, J shed 7 bases, and the junction held 16 bases outside the gene matches. This CDR3 reads CASSEPPGTGGRVNEQFF. The CDR3 nucleotides are TGTGCCAGCAGCGAGCCTCCTGGGACAGGGGGAAGAGTAAATGAGCAGTTCTTC.

The chain uses TRBV28 and TRBJ1-5, with TRBD1 matching over 9 bases. Germline CDR1 reads MDHEN; CDR2 reads SYDVKM. The CDR3 is made up of 16 amino acids. The ends lost 4 bases at V and 7 bases at J; junction bases unmatched: 11. This CDR3 reads CASSSNRGLKGQPQHF. The CDR3 region has the DNA TGTGCCAGCAGTTCGAACAGGGGGCTTAAGGGACAGCCCCAGCATTTT.

CDR3 DNA sequence: TGTGCCAGTAGTCTGGGACAGCGACAAGAGACCCAGTACTTC. This codes for CASSLGQRQETQYF. The gene calls are TRBV19 and TRBJ2-5; 7 bases align to TRBD1. V dropped 5 bases and J dropped 2; count of bases not matched to a gene: 5. Germline values: CDR1 LNHDA, CDR2 SQIVND (reference sequence). The CDR3 runs 14 residues.

This sequence joins TRBV28 and TRBJ1-3; 11 bases match TRBD1. Germline assignment: CDR1 MDHEN and CDR2 SYDVKM. The CDR3 is 15 amino acids. V lost 3 bases to trimming and J lost 6 bases; unmatched junction nucleotides: 4. DNA of the CDR3: TGTGCCAGCAGTTTCGGACAGGGGGCAGAAAACACCATATATTTT. This codes for CASSFGQGAENTIYF.

J is TRBJ1-2 and V is TRBV4-2; tentative D call: TRBD1 (5 bases). The germline V gene has CDR1 LGHNA and CDR2 YNFKEQ. This CDR3 spans 15 amino acids. V lost 1 base to trimming and J lost 13 bases, with 22 bases between them. The CDR3 DNA is TGTGCCAGCAGCCAAGGTGCGGGGACTGGAGGGTTCGTCACCTTC. It translates to CASSQGAGTGGFVTF.

The V and J genes are TRBV2 and TRBJ2-7; D not resolved. V lost 5 bases to trimming and J lost 6 bases, with 11 bases between them. This CDR3 is built from 12 residues. Germline V gene data show CDR1 as SNHLY and CDR2 as FYNNEI. CDR3 coding DNA: TGTGCCAGCAGTCGAGCTTCCGTCGAGCAGTACTTC. Translation: CASSRASVEQYF.